The present T cell receptor beta chain was sequenced within a study of tumor and adjacent non-tumor tissue in lung cancer. Study-wide context: About 4.17 million productive TCRbeta reads were obtained per sample on average.

On this clonotype itself: This may be a read error, as it is one base from a much larger clone.

The template was RNA from unsorted bulk tissue. Germline V gene sequence: CDR1 DFQATT, CDR2 SNEGSKA (reference sequence). CDR3 length equals 17 residues. TCRbeta libraries were built with three rounds of nested PCR, modified from ARM-PCR. TCRdb processed the multiplex PCR reads anew with MiXCR; each CDR3 protein has one entry. Of under 150,000 distinct CDR3 sequences listed, approximately 66% were seen once; the top ten hold 15% to 20%. This clonotype originated in a man in his sixties with small cell lung cancer. Sequenced: lung tumor tissue. The chain employs TRBV20-1 and TRBJ2-7; 8 nucleotides align to TRBD2. In nucleotides, the CDR3 is TGCGGTGCTAGAGGTCCCTCTCCTAGCGGGCCCTCCTACGAGCAGTACGTC. As protein: CGARGPSPSGPSYEQYV.